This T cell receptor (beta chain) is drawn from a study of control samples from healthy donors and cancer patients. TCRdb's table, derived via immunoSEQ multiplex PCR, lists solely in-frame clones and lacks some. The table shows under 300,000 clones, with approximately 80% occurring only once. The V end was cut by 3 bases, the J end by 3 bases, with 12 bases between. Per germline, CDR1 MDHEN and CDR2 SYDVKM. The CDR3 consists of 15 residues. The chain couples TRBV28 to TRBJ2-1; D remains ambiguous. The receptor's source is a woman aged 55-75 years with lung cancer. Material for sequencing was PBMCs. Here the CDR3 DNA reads TGTGCCAGCAGTTTGCGTGCCTCCGACTACAATGAGCAGTTCTTC. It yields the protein CASSLRASDYNEQFF.